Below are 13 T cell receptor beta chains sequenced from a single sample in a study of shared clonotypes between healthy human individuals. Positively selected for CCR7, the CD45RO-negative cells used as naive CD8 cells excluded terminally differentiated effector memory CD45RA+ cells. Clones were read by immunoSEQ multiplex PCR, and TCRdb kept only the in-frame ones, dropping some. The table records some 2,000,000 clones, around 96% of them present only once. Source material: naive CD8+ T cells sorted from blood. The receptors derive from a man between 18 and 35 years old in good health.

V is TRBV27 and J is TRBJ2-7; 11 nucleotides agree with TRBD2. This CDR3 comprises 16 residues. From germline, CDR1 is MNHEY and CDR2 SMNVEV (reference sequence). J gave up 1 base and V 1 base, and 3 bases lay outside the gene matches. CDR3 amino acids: CASSLFPSGGSYEQYF. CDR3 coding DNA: TGTGCCAGCAGTTTATTCCCTAGCGGGGGGTCCTACGAGCAGTACTTC.

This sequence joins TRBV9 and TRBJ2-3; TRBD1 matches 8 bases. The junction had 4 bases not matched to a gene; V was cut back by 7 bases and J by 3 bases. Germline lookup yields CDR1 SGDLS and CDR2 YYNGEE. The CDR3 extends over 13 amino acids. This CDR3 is CASGGQGTDTQYF. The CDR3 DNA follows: TGTGCCAGCGGAGGACAGGGTACAGATACGCAGTATTTT.

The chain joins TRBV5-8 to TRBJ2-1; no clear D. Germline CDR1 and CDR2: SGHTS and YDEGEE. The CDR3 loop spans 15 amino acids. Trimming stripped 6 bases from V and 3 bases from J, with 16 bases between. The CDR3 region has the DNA TGTGCCAGCAAATCCGGAGAAAATTACTACAATGAGCAGTTCTTC. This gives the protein CASKSGENYYNEQFF.

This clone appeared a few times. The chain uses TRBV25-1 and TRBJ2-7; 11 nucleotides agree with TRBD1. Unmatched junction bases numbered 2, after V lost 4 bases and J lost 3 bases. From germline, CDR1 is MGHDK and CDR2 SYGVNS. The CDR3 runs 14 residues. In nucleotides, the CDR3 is TGTGCCAGCAGTGCCGGGACAGGGGGCTACGAGCAGTACTTC. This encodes CASSAGTGGYEQYF.

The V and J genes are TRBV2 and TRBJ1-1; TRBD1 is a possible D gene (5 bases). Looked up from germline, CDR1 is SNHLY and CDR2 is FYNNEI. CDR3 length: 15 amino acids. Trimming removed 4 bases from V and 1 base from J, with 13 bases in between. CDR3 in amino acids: CASSGSGRANTEAFF. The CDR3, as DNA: TGTGCCAGCAGTGGTAGTGGCAGGGCGAACACTGAAGCTTTCTTT.

CDR3 sequence: CASSGLVVYNEQFF. The CDR3 DNA is TGTGCCAGCAGCGGACTAGTAGTGTACAATGAGCAGTTCTTC. The gene calls are TRBV28 and TRBJ2-1, with 7 bases aligning to TRBD2. CDR3 length equals 14 residues. The trim removed 6 bases at V and 4 bases at J, leaving 6 bases unmatched. Per germline, CDR1 MDHEN and CDR2 SYDVKM.

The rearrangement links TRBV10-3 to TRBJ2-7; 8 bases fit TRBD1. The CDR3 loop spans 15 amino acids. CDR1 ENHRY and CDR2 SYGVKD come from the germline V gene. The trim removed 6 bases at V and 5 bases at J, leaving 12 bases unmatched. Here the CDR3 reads CAIREGQAAPDEQYF. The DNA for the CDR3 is TGTGCCATCAGGGAGGGACAGGCAGCCCCCGACGAGCAGTACTTC.

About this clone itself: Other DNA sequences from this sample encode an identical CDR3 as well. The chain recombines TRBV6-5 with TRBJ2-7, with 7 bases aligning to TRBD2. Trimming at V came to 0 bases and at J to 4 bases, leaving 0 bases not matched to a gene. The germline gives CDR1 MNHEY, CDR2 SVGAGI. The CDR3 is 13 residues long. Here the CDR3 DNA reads TGTGCCAGCAGTTACTCGCGGGGGTACGAGCAGTACTTC. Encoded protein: CASSYSRGYEQYF.

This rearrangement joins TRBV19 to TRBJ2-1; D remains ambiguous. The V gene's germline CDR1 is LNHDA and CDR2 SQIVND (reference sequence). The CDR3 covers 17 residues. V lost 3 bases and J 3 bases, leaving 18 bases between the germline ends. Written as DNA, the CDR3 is TGTGCCAGTAGTATGGCTCTCGAGCGCCAAATCTACAATGAGCAGTTCTTC. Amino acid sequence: CASSMALERQIYNEQFF.

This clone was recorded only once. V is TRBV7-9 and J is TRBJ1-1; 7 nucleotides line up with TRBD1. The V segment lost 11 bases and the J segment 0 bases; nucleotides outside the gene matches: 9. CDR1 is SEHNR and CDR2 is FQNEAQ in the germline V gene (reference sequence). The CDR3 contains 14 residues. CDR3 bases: TGTGCCGGACAGGACAGCTTCTTGAACACTGAAGCTTTCTTT. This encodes CAGQDSFLNTEAFF.

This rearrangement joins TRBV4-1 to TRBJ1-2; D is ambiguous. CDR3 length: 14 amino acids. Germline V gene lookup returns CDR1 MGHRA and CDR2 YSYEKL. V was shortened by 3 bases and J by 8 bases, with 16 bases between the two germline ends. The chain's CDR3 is CASSQPLGGEGYTF. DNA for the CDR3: TGCGCCAGCAGCCAGCCTCTGGGTGGGGAGGGCTACACCTTC.

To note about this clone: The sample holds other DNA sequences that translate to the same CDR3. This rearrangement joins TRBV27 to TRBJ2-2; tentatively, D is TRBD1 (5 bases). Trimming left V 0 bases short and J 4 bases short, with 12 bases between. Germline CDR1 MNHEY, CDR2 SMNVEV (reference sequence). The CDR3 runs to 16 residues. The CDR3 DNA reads TGTGCCAGCAGTTTATCCCCTGGGGCCGGCACCGGGGAGCTGTTTTTT. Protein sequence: CASSLSPGAGTGELFF.

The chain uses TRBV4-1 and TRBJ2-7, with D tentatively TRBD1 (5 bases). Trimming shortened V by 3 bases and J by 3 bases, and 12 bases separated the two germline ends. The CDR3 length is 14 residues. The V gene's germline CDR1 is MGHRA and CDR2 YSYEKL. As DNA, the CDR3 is TGCGCCAGCAGCCAGGCAGGGATAGACTACGAGCAGTACTTC. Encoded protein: CASSQAGIDYEQYF.